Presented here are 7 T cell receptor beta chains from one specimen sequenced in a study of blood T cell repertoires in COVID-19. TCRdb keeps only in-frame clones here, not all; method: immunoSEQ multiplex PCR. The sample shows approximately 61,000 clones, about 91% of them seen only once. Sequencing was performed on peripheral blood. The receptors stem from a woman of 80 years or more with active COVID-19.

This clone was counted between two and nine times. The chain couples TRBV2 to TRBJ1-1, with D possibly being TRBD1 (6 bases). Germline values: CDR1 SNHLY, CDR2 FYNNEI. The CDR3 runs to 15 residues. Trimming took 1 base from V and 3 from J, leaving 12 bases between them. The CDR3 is CASSEEGGDHTEAFF. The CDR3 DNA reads TGTGCCAGCAGTGAAGAGGGGGGGGATCACACTGAAGCTTTCTTT.

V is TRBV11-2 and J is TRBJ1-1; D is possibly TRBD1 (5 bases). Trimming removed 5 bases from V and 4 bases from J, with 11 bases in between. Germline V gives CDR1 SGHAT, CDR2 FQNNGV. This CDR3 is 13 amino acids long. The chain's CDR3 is CASSVQVGTEAFF. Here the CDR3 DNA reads TGTGCCAGCAGCGTACAGGTCGGCACTGAAGCTTTCTTT.

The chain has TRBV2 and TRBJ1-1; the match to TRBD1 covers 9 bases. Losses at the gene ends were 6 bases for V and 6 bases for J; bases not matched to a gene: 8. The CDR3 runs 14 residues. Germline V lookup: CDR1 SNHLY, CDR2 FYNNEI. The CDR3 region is CASRGDRDSAEAFF. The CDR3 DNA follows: TGTGCCAGCAGGGGGGACAGGGATAGTGCTGAAGCTTTCTTT.

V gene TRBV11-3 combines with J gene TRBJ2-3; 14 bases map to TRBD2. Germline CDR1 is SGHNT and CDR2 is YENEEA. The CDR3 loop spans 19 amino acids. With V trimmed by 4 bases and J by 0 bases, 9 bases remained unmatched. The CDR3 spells CASSSGTSGGYSSTDTQYF. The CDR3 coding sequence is TGTGCCAGCAGCTCCGGGACTAGCGGGGGTTACTCAAGCACAGATACGCAGTATTTT.

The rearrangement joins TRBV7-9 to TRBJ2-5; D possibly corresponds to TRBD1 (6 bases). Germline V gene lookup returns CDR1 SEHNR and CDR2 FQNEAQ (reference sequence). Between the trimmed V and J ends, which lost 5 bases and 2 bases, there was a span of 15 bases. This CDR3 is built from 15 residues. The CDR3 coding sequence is TGTGCCAGCAGCCCCCCCGGGACACTACAAGAGACCCAGTACTTC. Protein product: CASSPPGTLQETQYF.

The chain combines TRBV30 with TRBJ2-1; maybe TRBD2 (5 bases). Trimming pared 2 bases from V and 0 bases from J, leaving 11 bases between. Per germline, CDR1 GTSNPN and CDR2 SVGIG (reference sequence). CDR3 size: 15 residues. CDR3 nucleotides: TGTGCCTGGAGTCCCCTAGGGAGCTCCTACAATGAGCAGTTCTTC. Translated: CAWSPLGSSYNEQFF.

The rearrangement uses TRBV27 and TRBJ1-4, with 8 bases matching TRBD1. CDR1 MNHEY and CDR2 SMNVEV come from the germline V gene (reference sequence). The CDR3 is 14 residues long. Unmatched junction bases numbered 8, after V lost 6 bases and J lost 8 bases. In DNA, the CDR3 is TGTGCCAGCAGACCCGGGACAGGTGCCGAAAAACTGTTTTTT. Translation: CASRPGTGAEKLFF.